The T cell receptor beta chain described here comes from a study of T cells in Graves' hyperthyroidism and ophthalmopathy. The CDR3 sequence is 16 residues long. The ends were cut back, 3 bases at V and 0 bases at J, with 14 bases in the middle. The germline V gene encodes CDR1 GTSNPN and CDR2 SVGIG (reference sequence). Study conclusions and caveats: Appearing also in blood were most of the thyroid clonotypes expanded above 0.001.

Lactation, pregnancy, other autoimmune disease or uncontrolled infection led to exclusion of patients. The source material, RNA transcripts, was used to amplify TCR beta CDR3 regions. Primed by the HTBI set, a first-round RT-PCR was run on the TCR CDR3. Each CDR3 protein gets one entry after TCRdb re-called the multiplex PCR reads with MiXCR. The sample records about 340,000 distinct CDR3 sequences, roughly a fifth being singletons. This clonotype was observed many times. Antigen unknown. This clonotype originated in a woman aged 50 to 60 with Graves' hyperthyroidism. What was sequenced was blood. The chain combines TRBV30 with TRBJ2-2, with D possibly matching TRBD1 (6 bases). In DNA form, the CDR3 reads TGTGCCTGGAGCCCTAGGACAGCTTCGAACACCGGGGAGCTGTTTTTT. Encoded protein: CAWSPRTASNTGELFF. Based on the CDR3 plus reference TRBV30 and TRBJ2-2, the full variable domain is SQTIHQWPATLVQPVGSPLSLECTVEGTSNPNLYWYRQAAGRGLQLLFYSVGIGQISSEVPQNLSASRPQDRQFILSSKKLLLSDSGFYLCAWSPRTASNTGELFFGEGSRLTVL.